This T cell receptor beta chain is from a study of cytomegalovirus exposure and HLA in healthy donors. The overall study: In terms of ancestry, the Caucasian-associated cluster contained 81% of the roughly 360 genotyped donors. Broader study findings: In a later analysis, TCR beta V- and J-gene trimming was associated with a missense DCLRE1C variant. Using a false discovery rate of 0.05, a later analysis showed that 15,000 to 20,000 TCR beta sequences were associated with HLA alleles.

Regarding this clone: Its specificity is not known.

Trimming cost V 5 bases and J 0 bases, with 18 bases left between them. The CDR3 has 17 residues. Germline V gene lookup returns CDR1 SNHLY and CDR2 FYNNEI. Likely unrecorded immune exposures existed in these nominally healthy donors. PCR involved 60 Vbeta and 13 Jbeta primers. Here immunoSEQ multiplex PCR was the method, and the copy in TCRdb shows in-frame clones only, minus some. The repertoire holds about 140,000 clones, with 75% to 90% as singletons. The sequenced sample consisted of PBMCs. V gene TRBV2 combines with J gene TRBJ2-3; D perhaps matches TRBD1 (5 bases). The clonotype originates from a female donor in good health and CMV-seronegative. CDR3: CASSRLRQTASTDTQYF. The CDR3 DNA follows: TGTGCCAGCAGTCGCCTAAGACAGACTGCTAGCACAGATACGCAGTATTTT.